The rows below give T cell receptor beta chains drawn from one sample of a study of OX40 agonist ivuxolimab in advanced cancers. The table came from immunoSEQ multiplex PCR; TCRdb's copy has only in-frame clones and leaves some out. This sample has about 100,000 clones, with approximately 95% found just once. Sequenced material: CD4+ or CD8+ T cells sorted from blood, taken in a trial of the OX40 agonist ivuxolimab. The receptor source for this set is an adult with an advanced solid tumor such as melanoma, head and neck, liver or kidney cancer. CDR3s include the opening cysteine and the closing phenylalanine or tryptophan. D genes are given only for firm matches.

CDR3aa,j_gene,v_gene,d_gene
CASSPGTAPNEKLFF,TRBJ1-4,TRBV9,TRBD1
CASSQDPGTGAYEQYF,TRBJ2-7,TRBV4-1,TRBD1
CASSLLGVYEQYF,TRBJ2-7,TRBV28,-
CASSLSLAGDTGELFF,TRBJ2-2,TRBV7-9,TRBD2
CASSQGGGEQFF,TRBJ2-1,TRBV4-1,-
CASAPTSGGAKEQFF,TRBJ2-1,TRBV2,TRBD2
CASSLLTGETGELFF,TRBJ2-2,TRBV28,TRBD1
CATRGLNTEAFF,TRBJ1-1,TRBV15,-
CASSPPGDRSYEQYF,-,TRBV28,-
CASSGPRGGAAEKLFF,TRBJ1-4,TRBV2,-
CASAAWGDTQYF,TRBJ2-3,TRBV19,-
CASGLAGGPGNEQFF,TRBJ2-1,TRBV6-6,TRBD2
CASSLGQSYEQYF,TRBJ2-7,TRBV5-1,-
CASSVGPRGGPGGTQYF,TRBJ2-5,TRBV9,-
CASSFGSGGANTGELFF,TRBJ2-2,TRBV5-4,TRBD2
CASSWGTGYNEQFF,TRBJ2-1,TRBV7-3,TRBD1
CASSASHSYEQYF,TRBJ2-7,TRBV19,-
CASRDREHNSYEQYF,TRBJ2-7,TRBV27,TRBD1
CASPTHTDTQYF,TRBJ2-3,TRBV9,-
CASSLVGTGPGSPLHF,TRBJ1-6,TRBV5-4,TRBD1
CASSSDYEQYF,TRBJ2-7,TRBV27,-
CASSPDRVQETQYF,TRBJ2-5,TRBV7-6,TRBD1
CASSLGLYEQYF,TRBJ2-7,TRBV5-8,-
CASSPPGQGALGQFF,TRBJ2-1,TRBV18,TRBD1
CASSWTGAGYTF,TRBJ1-2,TRBV19,TRBD1
CASSAGELTYEQYF,TRBJ2-7,TRBV6-5,-
CASSRRHPYEQYF,TRBJ2-7,TRBV7-2,-
CASSLEGDEQFF,TRBJ2-1,TRBV5-8,-
CASSPSGGTDTQYF,TRBJ2-3,TRBV7-3,TRBD2
CASSPSEASTDTQYF,TRBJ2-3,TRBV7-9,-
CASSLAGVYEQYF,TRBJ2-7,TRBV27,TRBD2
CASSTPVGKVGSSSYEQYF,TRBJ2-7,TRBV19,-
CASLSGGARETQYF,TRBJ2-5,TRBV10-2,TRBD2
CAWSRRGTEAFF,TRBJ1-1,TRBV30,-
CASKGAFYEQYF,TRBJ2-7,TRBV27,TRBD1
CASSLADFKQYF,TRBJ2-3,TRBV7-9,-
CATLPGSSYNEQFF,TRBJ2-1,TRBV28,-
CASSFSTGTYEQYF,TRBJ2-7,TRBV11-2,-
CASSPLTQPYEQYF,TRBJ2-7,TRBV18,-
CASSYTESNQPQHF,TRBJ1-5,TRBV6-6,-
CASSYSTDEQYF,TRBJ2-7,TRBV6-5,-
CASSQSSTESLNEQFF,TRBJ2-1,TRBV23-1,-
CASSSGTGNQPQHF,TRBJ1-5,TRBV7-3,-
CASSNPEVGSYEQYF,TRBJ2-7,TRBV19,-
CASSLLGTETYEQYF,TRBJ2-7,TRBV7-9,-
CASSLIPDTGELFF,TRBJ2-2,TRBV7-6,-
CASSSDSRSYNEQFF,TRBJ2-1,TRBV11-3,-
CASSLHRTNEQFF,TRBJ2-1,TRBV27,-
CASSPRLAGEAETQYF,TRBJ2-5,TRBV28,TRBD2
CAWSVQGAWSSNQPQHF,TRBJ1-5,TRBV30,TRBD1
CAISEPPGTSGKETQYF,TRBJ2-5,TRBV10-3,TRBD2
CASSQLAGAYNEQFF,TRBJ2-1,TRBV6-4,TRBD2
CASSLVADEQFF,TRBJ2-1,TRBV7-3,-
CASSPTSYETQYF,TRBJ2-5,TRBV27,TRBD2
CASSVAVSNKVNEQFF,TRBJ2-1,TRBV9,-
CASSTGLAERYEQYF,TRBJ2-7,TRBV13,TRBD2
CASSVSQGGNTEAFF,TRBJ1-1,TRBV9,-